These T cell receptor beta chains were read from a single sample in a study of monozygotic twins with inflammatory bowel disease. TCRdb re-called the 5' RACE reads; one entry per CDR3 protein, DNA not given. This table holds about 300,000 distinct CDR3 sequences. Sequencing was done on a sample of blood. These receptors originate from a human donor with ulcerative colitis or Crohn's disease, or a healthy co-twin of an affected twin (not recorded which). CDR3s include the opening cysteine and the closing phenylalanine or tryptophan.

length: 16
V: TRBV6-2/TRBV6-3
J: TRBJ2-1
CDR3: CASSYVSGQIYNEQFF

length: 16
V: TRBV20-1
J: TRBJ2-1
CDR3: CSARDRRGLNHNEQFF

length: 15
V: TRBV7-2
J: TRBJ1-5
CDR3: CASSLRRGSNQPQHF

length: 14
V: TRBV5-1
J: TRBJ2-7
CDR3: CASSLGQAAREQYF

length: 15
V: TRBV28
J: TRBJ1-4
CDR3: CASSSRSDDPRKLFF

length: 15
V: TRBV28
J: TRBJ2-1
CDR3: CASSFRDREGNEQFF

length: 16
V: TRBV20-1
J: TRBJ2-7
CDR3: CSATGLAGGLTYEQYF

length: 14
V: TRBV4-3
J: TRBJ1-2
CDR3: CASSQERGYYGYTF

length: 18
V: TRBV20-1
J: TRBJ2-2
CDR3: CSATRPPGVTGDTGELFF

length: 19
V: TRBV12-3/TRBV12-4
J: TRBJ1-1
CDR3: CASRYRGLTTDSGNTEAFF

length: 13
V: TRBV27
J: TRBJ2-7
CDR3: CASSSDPSYEQYF

length: 13
V: TRBV11-2
J: TRBJ2-5
CDR3: CASSSWTGETQYF

length: 17
V: TRBV7-2
J: TRBJ2-3
CDR3: CASSLRLAGGHGDTQYF

length: 14
V: TRBV15
J: TRBJ2-1
CDR3: CATSGQGWHFGQFF

length: 15
V: TRBV18
J: TRBJ1-1
CDR3: CASSEDRGRKTEAFF

length: 15
V: TRBV12-3/TRBV12-4
J: TRBJ2-7
CDR3: CASSSGTGGVYEQYF

length: 14
V: TRBV12-3/TRBV12-4
J: TRBJ1-6
CDR3: CASSFVRGRSPLHF

length: 14
V: TRBV5-1
J: TRBJ2-5
CDR3: CASSFRTGRETQYF

length: 14
V: TRBV29-1
J: TRBJ2-2
CDR3: CSVREQGNTGELFF